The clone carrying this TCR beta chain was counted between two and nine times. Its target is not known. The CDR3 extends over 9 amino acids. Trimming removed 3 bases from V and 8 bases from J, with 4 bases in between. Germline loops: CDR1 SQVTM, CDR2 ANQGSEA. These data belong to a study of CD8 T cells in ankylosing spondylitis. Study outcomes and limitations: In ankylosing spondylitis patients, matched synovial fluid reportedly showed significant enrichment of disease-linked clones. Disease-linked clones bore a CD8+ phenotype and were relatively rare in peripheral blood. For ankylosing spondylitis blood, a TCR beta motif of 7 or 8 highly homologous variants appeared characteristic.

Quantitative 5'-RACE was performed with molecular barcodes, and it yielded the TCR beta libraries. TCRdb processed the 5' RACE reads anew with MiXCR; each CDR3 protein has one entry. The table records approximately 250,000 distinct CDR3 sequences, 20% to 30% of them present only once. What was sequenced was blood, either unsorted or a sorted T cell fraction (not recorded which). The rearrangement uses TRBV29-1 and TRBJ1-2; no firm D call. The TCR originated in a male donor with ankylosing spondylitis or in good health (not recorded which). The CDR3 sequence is CSVDVGYTF. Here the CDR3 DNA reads TGCAGCGTTGATGTCGGCTACACCTTC.